This T cell receptor beta chain originates from a study of blood T cell repertoires in COVID-19 (dated by TCRdb to the early 2020s). About the investigation overall: Samples covering the acute and convalescent phases of COVID-19 were provided by collaborators in the United States, Italy and Spain. The prospective study material was composed of cDNA or gDNA derived from T cells, B-cell-depleted T cells, or PBMCs. Deeply sampled blood TCRbeta repertoires from subjects exposed to, actively infected with, or recovered from COVID-19 were included in the dataset. The repertoires were released in a freely available public database meant as a resource for research on the immune response to SARS-CoV-2. Samples came from the ongoing ImmuneRACE study (first 160 participants) plus 1,254 subjects from 6 global collaborators. A de-identified subject ID, COVID-19 status, age in years and sex were almost always included in the sample metadata. Where HLA class I and class II types were available, the types were taken from metadata supplied by the sample provider, not from assay-based typing.

Worth noting for this clone: Its antigen target is currently unknown. The sample holds no much larger clone one base away, and base qualities are not on file.

TCRbeta CDR3 regions were amplified from genomic DNA by means of the immunoSEQ Assay, a bias-controlled multiplex PCR. From the authors' description of their analysis: Within the assay, amplification of reference gene primers was used to estimate how many nucleated cells each sample contained. To quantify the absolute abundance of each unique TCRbeta CDR3 rearrangement, sequence reads were collapsed and filtered. Productive Simpson clonality was computed per sample as the square root of Simpson's diversity index over productive rearrangements. TCRdb carries this immuneACCESS record with in-frame sequences only. Its versions omit some clonotypes, under half of them owing to an unresolved V gene in the studies checked, with the rest unexplained. Clone size and the V and J calls come from that table; the DNA yielded D and trimming. Across this sample there are 150,000 to 200,000 clones, with 88% seen only once. In total, the top ten clones hold roughly 6% of the sample.

What the authors observed across the whole study: The quantity of clinical and demographic metadata differed by source and by participant and was supplied without curation.

V trim: 4 bases; J trim: 12 bases; unmatched bases: 10. The CDR3, cysteine through phenylalanine, is 13 amino acids long. Just CDR3 DNA is preserved here, 39 bases in frame from base 1. CDR1 and CDR2 are drawn from the germline V gene: SGDLS, YYNGEE. Whole blood was collected in K2EDTA tubes by collaborating institutions according to the institutions' own protocols. For TCRbeta analysis, collaborators shipped samples as frozen whole blood, isolated PBMCs, or DNA extracted from either of those sample types. Sequencing was done on a sample of peripheral blood. This TCR was sampled from a man in his forties with active or convalescent COVID-19. The chain is assembled from TRBV9 and TRBJ2-1; 7 junctional bases match TRBD1. The DNA is as follows: TGTGCCAGCAGCAGACAAACAGGGGAACTGCAGTTCTTC. This encodes CASSRQTGELQFF.